This entry lists 27 T cell receptor beta chains sequenced from one sample in a study of T-cell memory formation after mild COVID-19. TCRdb re-called the 5' RACE reads through MiXCR, storing one row per CDR3 protein. The table records approximately 110,000 distinct CDR3 sequences, about a fifth of them present only once. Material for sequencing was PBMCs or a T cell subset sorted from them (not recorded which). The receptors derive from a man between 18 and 29 years old who had mild COVID-19 (a few samples of this study predate the infection). Cell type and time point are not known.

This clonotype was found a few times. The V gene is TRBV4-1, the J gene TRBJ1-3; 8 nucleotides match TRBD1. In germline, CDR1 is MGHRA, CDR2 YSYEKL. The junction had 1 base not matched to a gene; V was cut back by 1 base and J by 2 bases. The CDR3 runs to 15 residues. CDR3 amino acids: CASSQVRGPGNTIYF. The CDR3, as DNA: TGCGCCAGCAGCCAAGTCAGGGGGCCTGGAAACACCATATATTTT.

J is TRBJ1-6 and V is TRBV29-1; D possibly corresponds to TRBD1 (5 bases). CDR1 is SQVTM and CDR2 is ANQGSEA in the germline V gene. The CDR3 runs 13 residues. Trimming stripped 4 bases from V and 7 bases from J, with 11 bases between. The CDR3 region has the DNA TGCAGCGTTGTAGTGGAGGGGAATTCACCCCTCCACTTT. Amino acids: CSVVVEGNSPLHF.

The chain couples TRBV15 to TRBJ2-3; a weak D match, TRBD2 (6 bases). Germline V lookup: CDR1 LNHNV, CDR2 YYDKDF (reference sequence). This CDR3 has 13 residues. V lost 4 bases, J lost 5 bases, and 10 bases lay in between. The CDR3 DNA reads as TGTGCCACCAGCAACCGGGAGATAGATACGCAGTATTTT. Its translation: CATSNREIDTQYF.

This clonotype has only a few counts. J is TRBJ2-7 and V is TRBV7-9; D gene uncertain. V was clipped by 5 bases and J by 2 bases, with 10 bases between them. Germline V lookup: CDR1 SEHNR, CDR2 FQNEAQ (reference sequence). The CDR3 has 13 residues. The CDR3: CASSPDTTYEQYV. CDR3 nucleotide sequence: TGTGCCAGCAGCCCCGACACCACCTACGAGCAGTACGTC.

The chain recombines TRBV12-3 or TRBV12-4 with TRBJ1-6; D is perhaps TRBD1 (5 bases). The CDR3 has 15 amino acids. With 3 bases removed from V and 10 bases from J, the gap between germline ends came to 16 bases. CDR3 DNA: TGTGCCAGCAGTTTTAGGGGTTTGCTCGGATCACCCCTCCACTTT. Its protein is CASSFRGLLGSPLHF.

The chain joins TRBV6-2 or TRBV6-3 to TRBJ2-3; the D is unclear. This CDR3 spans 13 amino acids. Between the trimmed V and J ends, which lost 6 bases and 4 bases, there was a span of 11 bases. Per germline, CDR1 MNHEY and CDR2 SVGEGT. CDR3 in amino acids: CASSVRHPDTQYF. The CDR3, as DNA: TGTGCCAGCAGCGTCCGCCACCCAGATACGCAGTATTTT.

This clonotype was seen more than once but under ten times. In DNA form, the CDR3 reads TGCGCCAGCAGCCAGCGAACAGGGGGCACTGAAGCTTTCTTT. Translating gives CASSQRTGGTEAFF. J is TRBJ1-1 and V is TRBV4-1; 8 nucleotides agree with TRBD1. V shed 3 bases and J 4 bases; nucleotides not matched to a gene: 4. Germline CDR1 and CDR2: MGHRA and YSYEKL. The CDR3 spans 14 residues.

This clonotype has more than one count but fewer than ten. This sequence joins TRBV2 and TRBJ2-3; D uncertain. Trimming pared 3 bases from V and 0 bases from J, leaving 10 bases between. Germline loops: CDR1 SNHLY, CDR2 FYNNEI. The CDR3 is made up of 15 amino acids. CDR3 region: CASSEPFSSTDTQYF. CDR3 sequence (DNA): TGTGCCAGCAGTGAGCCCTTTTCTAGCACAGATACGCAGTATTTT. Full variable domain (remainder filled in from reference TRBV2 and TRBJ2-3): EPEVTQTPSHQVTQMGQEVILRCVPISNHLYFYWYRQILGQKVEFLVSFYNNEISEKSEIFDDQFSVERPDGSNFTLKIRSTKLEDSAMYFCASSEPFSSTDTQYFGPGTRLTVL.

The rearrangement links TRBV19 to TRBJ2-1, with unresolved D. CDR3 length equals 13 residues. Germline lookup yields CDR1 LNHDA and CDR2 SQIVND (reference sequence). With 3 bases removed from V and 5 bases from J, the gap between germline ends came to 8 bases. CDR3 bases: TGTGCCAGTAGTATTACTCTAGACAATGAGCAGTTCTTC. Its translation: CASSITLDNEQFF.

This chain links TRBV4-2 with TRBJ1-2, with unresolved D. The CDR3 consists of 15 residues. Germline V lookup: CDR1 LGHNA, CDR2 YNFKEQ. V lost 3 bases to trimming and J lost 2 bases, with 13 bases between them. The CDR3 is CASSQRERKNYGYTF. As DNA, the CDR3 is TGTGCCAGCAGCCAGCGGGAGAGAAAGAACTATGGCTACACCTTC.

The V call is TRBV27, the J call TRBJ2-3; D unresolved. From germline, CDR1 is MNHEY and CDR2 SMNVEV (reference sequence). The V end was cut by 5 bases, the J end by 0 bases, with 6 bases between. The length of the CDR3 is 13 residues. The CDR3 loop is CASSALSTDTQYF. In nucleotides, the CDR3 is TGTGCCAGCAGTGCCCTGAGCACAGATACGCAGTATTTT.

The chain recombines TRBV29-1 with TRBJ1-1, with D perhaps matching TRBD1 (5 bases). CDR1 SQVTM and CDR2 ANQGSEA come from the germline V gene. Trimming removed 4 bases from V and 3 bases from J, with 9 bases in between. CDR3 length: 12 amino acids. As DNA, the CDR3 is TGCAGCGTTGTGTGGGGGGACACTGAAGCTTTCTTT. Its translation is CSVVWGDTEAFF.

The chain links TRBV20-1 to TRBJ2-3, with TRBD1 as a possible D gene (5 bases). This CDR3 has 14 residues. CDR1 is DFQATT, CDR2 SNEGSKA, per germline (reference sequence). Trimming took 5 bases from V and 3 from J, leaving 15 bases between them. CDR3 region: CSAPVGLVTDTQYF. In DNA, the CDR3 is TGCAGTGCTCCGGTGGGGCTCGTTACAGATACGCAGTATTTT.

In this sample, this clonotype turned up a few times. The rearrangement joins TRBV5-5 to TRBJ1-1; D is unresolved. CDR1 is SGHKS and CDR2 is YYEKEE in the germline V gene (reference sequence). The germline V and J ends were trimmed by 5 bases and 0 bases, with 8 bases remaining between them. This CDR3 contains 13 residues. This chain's CDR3 is CASRLTLNTEAFF. CDR3 nucleotides: TGTGCCAGCAGGTTGACACTGAACACTGAAGCTTTCTTT.

This rearrangement joins TRBV7-9 to TRBJ1-1; tentative D call: TRBD1 (5 bases). Per the germline V gene, CDR1 is SEHNR and CDR2 is FQNEAQ (reference sequence). The CDR3 runs to 16 residues. The V and J ends lost 5 bases and 6 bases respectively, with 22 bases between them. The CDR3 spells CASSPARAGLGSEAFF. Written as DNA, the CDR3 is TGTGCCAGCAGCCCGGCCCGGGCAGGGTTGGGGTCTGAAGCTTTCTTT.

This clonotype was recorded many times. V usage is TRBV7-9 and J usage is TRBJ2-2; 10 nucleotides match TRBD1. The length of the CDR3 is 16 residues. V lost 5 bases, J lost 6 bases, and 9 bases stayed unmatched. Germline V gives CDR1 SEHNR, CDR2 FQNEAQ (reference sequence). The CDR3 sequence: CASSPGQGERAGELFF. In nucleotides, the CDR3 is TGTGCCAGCAGCCCCGGACAGGGGGAGCGGGCCGGGGAGCTGTTTTTT. Drawing the rest from reference TRBV7-9 and TRBJ2-2, the complete variable domain is DTGVSQNPRHKITKRGQNVTFRCDPISEHNRLYWYRQTLGQGPEFLTYFQNEAQLEKSRLLSDRFSAERPKGSFSTLEIQRTEQGDSAMYLCASSPGQGERAGELFFGEGSRLTVL.

This clonotype was seen repeatedly, ten times or more. V usage is TRBV20-1 and J usage is TRBJ2-3; a weak D match, TRBD2 (6 bases). Germline V gene sequence: CDR1 DFQATT, CDR2 SNEGSKA (reference sequence). Trimming took 0 bases from V and 14 from J, leaving 24 bases between them. This CDR3 region has 15 residues. CDR3 amino acids: CSARDHLASSAGPYF. CDR3 in DNA: TGCAGTGCTAGAGATCACCTAGCGTCCTCAGCCGGTCCGTATTTT.

This chain joins TRBV11-2 and TRBJ2-1, with D perhaps matching TRBD2 (5 bases). The CDR3 contains 15 residues. CDR1 SGHAT and CDR2 FQNNGV come from the germline V gene. V shed 2 bases and J shed 8 bases, with 16 bases lying between them. The CDR3 bases are TGTGCCAGCAGCTTATCTCCACCGGGGAACGATGAGCAGTTCTTC. The encoded protein is CASSLSPPGNDEQFF.

This clonotype was counted a few times. The chain employs TRBV7-6 and TRBJ2-7, with 12 bases aligning to TRBD2. V shed 1 base and J 4 bases; nucleotides not matched to a gene: 2. This CDR3 is 15 amino acids long. The V gene's germline CDR1 is SGHVS and CDR2 FNYEAQ. The CDR3 DNA reads as TGTGCCAGCAGCTTAGAGACTAGCGGGGGATACGAGCAGTACTTC. It is translated as CASSLETSGGYEQYF.

The sample holds a few counts of this clonotype. V usage is TRBV9 and J usage is TRBJ2-2, with D hard to call. The V end was cut by 10 bases, the J end by 4 bases, with 11 bases between. Germline CDR1 reads SGDLS; CDR2 reads YYNGEE. The CDR3 loop spans 12 amino acids. The CDR3 region is CAQDRGTGELFF. The CDR3 DNA reads as TGTGCCCAAGACCGAGGCACCGGGGAGCTGTTTTTT.

This chain uses TRBV6-6 with TRBJ2-7, with D tentatively TRBD2 (6 bases). Germline-derived CDR1 and CDR2 are MNHNY and SVGAGI (reference sequence). The V end lost 4 bases, the J end lost 3 bases, and 16 bases lay between the germline ends. The CDR3 extends over 15 amino acids. The CDR3 sequence: CASSWGIRLDYEQYF. CDR3 DNA: TGTGCCAGCAGTTGGGGTATTAGACTAGACTACGAGCAGTACTTC.

This clonotype was counted between two and nine times. V gene TRBV5-6 combines with J gene TRBJ2-1, with TRBD2 matching over 10 bases. The CDR3 is 18 amino acids. The V gene end was trimmed by 4 bases and the J gene end by 1 base; junction bases not matched to a gene: 11. Germline V gene sequence: CDR1 SGHDT, CDR2 YYEEEE. CDR3 in amino acids: CASSPPGSSGGSYNEQFF. Written as DNA, the CDR3 is TGTGCCAGCAGCCCTCCCGGGTCTAGCGGGGGTTCCTACAATGAGCAGTTCTTC.

V and J are TRBV4-1 and TRBJ1-4; D not resolved. The ends were cut back, 4 bases at V and 8 bases at J, with 17 bases in the middle. This CDR3 is built from 15 residues. Germline V gene data show CDR1 as MGHRA and CDR2 as YSYEKL. Here the CDR3 reads CASSLPADPREKLFF. In nucleotides, the CDR3 is TGCGCCAGCAGCCTTCCAGCAGACCCGAGGGAAAAACTGTTTTTT.

The V call is TRBV6-2 or TRBV6-3, the J call TRBJ2-5; 11 bases agree with TRBD1. Per germline, CDR1 MNHEY and CDR2 SVGEGT. The CDR3 is 15 amino acids. With V trimmed by 2 bases and J by 7 bases, 6 bases remained unmatched. CDR3 nucleotide sequence: TGTGCCAGCAGTTACGTGGACAGGGGGCTCGGGACCCAGTACTTC. Translating gives CASSYVDRGLGTQYF.

The V gene is TRBV27, the J gene TRBJ2-3; 8 bases map to TRBD1. Unmatched junction bases numbered 3, after V lost 10 bases and J lost 6 bases. The CDR3 totals 11 residues. The germline gives CDR1 MNHEY, CDR2 SMNVEV (reference sequence). CDR3 residues: CAIQGVDTQYF. The CDR3 DNA reads TGTGCCATACAGGGGGTGGATACGCAGTATTTT.

V usage is TRBV9 and J usage is TRBJ2-7; a possible D gene is TRBD1 (6 bases). Trimming cost V 0 bases and J 6 bases, with 13 bases left between them. Germline lookup yields CDR1 SGDLS and CDR2 YYNGEE. The CDR3 extends over 14 amino acids. The CDR3 here is CASSVVQDSAEQYF. Written as DNA, the CDR3 is TGTGCCAGCAGCGTAGTACAGGACAGTGCCGAGCAGTACTTC.

The J gene is TRBJ1-6, the V gene TRBV4-1; TRBD1 agrees at 7 bases. CDR1 is MGHRA and CDR2 is YSYEKL in the germline V gene. The J segment lost 8 bases and the V segment lost 7 bases, leaving 8 bases of the junction unmatched. The CDR3 is made up of 14 amino acids. For the CDR3, the DNA is TGCGCCAGCAACACCAGACAGGGAGATTCACCCCTCCACTTT. It translates to CASNTRQGDSPLHF.